The following is a T cell receptor (beta chain) sequence with its context. The data belong to a study of control samples from healthy donors and cancer patients. Germline V gene sequence: CDR1 MNHEY, CDR2 SMNVEV (reference sequence). V shed 8 bases and J shed 4 bases, with 20 bases lying between them. The CDR3 covers 15 residues. Method: immunoSEQ multiplex PCR; TCRdb's copy keeps in-frame clones and lacks some. The data contain 150,000 to 200,000 clones, roughly 94% of them singletons. This chain uses TRBV27 with TRBJ1-1, with D maybe TRBD1 (6 bases). The specimen was PBMCs. The clonotype was recovered from a man aged 60-69 years with colorectal cancer. The DNA of the CDR3 is TGTGCCAGCGGAGGCAGGGAAGGGGGGAGCACTGAAGCTTTCTTT. Its protein is CASGGREGGSTEAFF.